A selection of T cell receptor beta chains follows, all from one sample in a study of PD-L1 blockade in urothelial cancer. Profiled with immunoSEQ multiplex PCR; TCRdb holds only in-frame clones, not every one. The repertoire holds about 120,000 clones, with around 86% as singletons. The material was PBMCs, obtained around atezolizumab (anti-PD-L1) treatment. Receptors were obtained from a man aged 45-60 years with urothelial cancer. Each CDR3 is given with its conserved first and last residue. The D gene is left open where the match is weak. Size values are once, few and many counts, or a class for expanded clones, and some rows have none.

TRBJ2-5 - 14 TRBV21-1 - CASRSDILAETQYF TGTGCCAGCCGGTCGGACATACTAGCAGAGACCCAGTACTTC
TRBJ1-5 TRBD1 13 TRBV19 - CASKGQGWQPQHF TGTGCCAGTAAGGGACAGGGGTGGCAGCCCCAGCATTTT
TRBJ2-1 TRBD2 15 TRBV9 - CASSLSGSSYNEQFF TGTGCCAGCAGCCTTAGCGGGAGCTCCTACAATGAGCAGTTCTTC
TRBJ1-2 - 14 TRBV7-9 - CASSLGGVNYGYTF TGTGCCAGCAGCTTAGGGGGGGTGAACTATGGCTACACCTTC
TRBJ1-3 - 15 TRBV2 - CASRRQTSSGNTIYF TGTGCCAGCAGGCGGCAGACTTCCTCTGGAAACACCATATATTTT
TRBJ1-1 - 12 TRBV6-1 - CASNRIPQEAFF TGTGCCAGCAACAGGATTCCACAAGAAGCTTTCTTT
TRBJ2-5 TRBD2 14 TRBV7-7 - CASSLGTTQETQYF TGTGCTAGCAGCCTCGGGACTACCCAAGAGACCCAGTACTTC
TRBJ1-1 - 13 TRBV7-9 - CASSPPGNTEAFF TGTGCCAGCAGCCCACCGGGGAACACTGAAGCTTTCTTT
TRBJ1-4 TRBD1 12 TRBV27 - CASRDRLEKLFF TGTGCCAGCCGGGACAGGCTTGAAAAACTGTTTTTT
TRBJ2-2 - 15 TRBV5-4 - CASSTQGRHTGELFF TGTGCCAGCAGCACACAGGGTCGGCACACCGGGGAGCTGTTTTTT
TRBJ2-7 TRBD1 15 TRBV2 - CASSDLGQASYEQYF TGTGCCAGCAGTGATTTAGGACAGGCATCCTACGAGCAGTACTTC
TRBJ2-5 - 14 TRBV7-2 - CASSLVAGRETQYF TGTGCCAGCAGCTTAGTGGCGGGTAGGGAGACCCAGTACTTC
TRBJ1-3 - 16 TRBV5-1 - CASSLTRRSSGNTIYF TGCGCCAGCAGCCTAACTCGACGGAGCTCTGGAAACACCATATATTTT
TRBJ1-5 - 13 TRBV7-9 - CASSLDRVQPQHF TGTGCCAGCAGCTTAGATCGAGTGCAGCCCCAGCATTTT
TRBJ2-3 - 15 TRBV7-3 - CASSDSKKGTDTQYF TGTGCCAGCAGTGACTCAAAAAAGGGCACAGATACGCAGTATTTT
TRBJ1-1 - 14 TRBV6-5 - CASRFATGNTEAFF TGTGCCAGCAGATTTGCGACAGGGAACACTGAAGCTTTCTTT
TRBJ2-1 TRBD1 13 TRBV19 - CASTGQGALEQFF TGTGCCAGTACGGGACAGGGGGCGCTTGAGCAGTTCTTC
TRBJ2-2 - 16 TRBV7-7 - CASSLLAGTNTGELFF TGTGCTAGCAGCTTACTGGCGGGAACGAACACCGGGGAGCTGTTTTTT
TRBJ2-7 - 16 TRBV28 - CASSFPRRLGTYEQYF TGTGCCAGCAGTTTTCCGCGGCGACTAGGGACTTACGAGCAGTACTTC
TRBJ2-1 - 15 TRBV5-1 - CASSSDRFVGNEQFF TGCGCCAGCAGCTCCGACAGGTTCGTTGGCAATGAGCAGTTCTTC
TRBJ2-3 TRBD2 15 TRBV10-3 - CAISSSGTSTDTQYF TGTGCCATCAGTTCTAGCGGCACTAGCACAGATACGCAGTATTTT
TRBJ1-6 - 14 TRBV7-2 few CASRGGVGGSPLHF TGTGCCAGCAGGGGAGGGGTAGGCGGGTCACCCCTCCACTTT
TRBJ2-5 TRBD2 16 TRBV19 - CASSPTSGRASETQYF TGTGCCAGTAGCCCCACTAGCGGGAGGGCCTCAGAGACCCAGTACTTC
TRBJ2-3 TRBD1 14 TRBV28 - CASSWGQSTDTQYF TGTGCCAGCAGTTGGGGACAGAGCACAGATACGCAGTATTTT
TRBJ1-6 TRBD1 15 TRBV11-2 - CASSLATGGLSPLHF TGTGCCAGCAGCTTAGCTACAGGGGGACTTTCACCCCTCCACTTT
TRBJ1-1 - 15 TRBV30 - CAWTLDTLRNTEAFF TGTGCCTGGACACTGGACACCCTAAGGAACACTGAAGCTTTCTTT
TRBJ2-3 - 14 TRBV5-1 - CASSLPGGIDTQYF TGCGCCAGCAGCTTGCCTGGGGGGATAGATACGCAGTATTTT
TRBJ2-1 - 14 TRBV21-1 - CASSRPRSINEQFF TGTGCCAGCAGCAGGCCTAGATCCATCAATGAGCAGTTCTTC
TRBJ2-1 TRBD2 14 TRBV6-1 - CASRGTSAYNEQFF TGTGCCAGCAGGGGGACTAGCGCCTACAATGAGCAGTTCTTC